This T cell receptor beta chain was sequenced in a study of T cell responses to AZD1222 COVID-19 vaccine. A remark on this clone: Its target is unknown.

Findings and limits, study-wide: Repertoires in all cases were sampled only once the peak T cell response had passed.

Here immunoSEQ multiplex PCR was the method, and the copy in TCRdb shows in-frame clones only, minus some. Among roughly 120,000 clones listed, 88% were seen once. The material was peripheral blood, obtained 28 days after the second AZD1222 dose. This receptor was taken from an adult who received the AZD1222 COVID-19 vaccine.

The DNA of the CDR3 is TGTGCCAGCAGCGTAGTGGGGTCTGGGAACACTGAAGCTTTCTTT. It yields the protein CASSVVGSGNTEAFF. The chain has TRBV9 and TRBJ1-1; D call uncertain. The germline V gene has CDR1 SGDLS and CDR2 YYNGEE. The CDR3 loop spans 15 amino acids. Trimming removed 0 bases from V and 1 base from J, with 10 bases in between. The entire variable domain, with the rest obtained from reference TRBV9 and TRBJ1-1, is as follows: DSGVTQTPKHLITATGQRVTLRCSPRSGDLSVYWYQQSLDQGLQFLIQYYNGEERAKGNILERFSAQQFPDLHSELNLSSLELGDSALYFCASSVVGSGNTEAFFGQGTRLTVV.